The rows below give T cell receptor beta chains drawn from one sample of a study of blood T cells in healthy people across ages. TCRdb called the 5' RACE reads again in MiXCR, with one record for every CDR3 protein. In the table there are more than 700,000 distinct CDR3 sequences, roughly 46% of which are singletons. The sequenced material came from blood. These receptors came from a man at least 80 years old in good health. CDR3s include the opening cysteine and the closing phenylalanine or tryptophan. D genes are given only for firm matches. Part of the rows lack a size; the others show once, few, many or a class for expanded clones.

CDR3nt: TGCGTCAGCAGCCCGGGGCACAGGGAGAATGAGCAGTTCTTC; CDR3aa: CVSSPGHRENEQFF; v_gene: TRBV5-1; abundance: NA; d_gene: NA; j_gene: TRBJ2-1
CDR3nt: TGTGCCAGCAGTGGGGGCAGCCCTAAAGAGCAGTACTTC; CDR3aa: CASSGGSPKEQYF; v_gene: TRBV6-6; abundance: NA; d_gene: NA; j_gene: TRBJ2-4
CDR3nt: TGTGCCAGCAGCTCAAGGGACGGGAGGTCGAACAATGAGCAGTACTTC; CDR3aa: CASSSRDGRSNNEQYF; v_gene: TRBV9; abundance: NA; d_gene: TRBD2; j_gene: TRBJ2-7
CDR3nt: TGCGCCAGCAGCGAACAGACAGGGGGCATCACTGAAGCTTTCTTT; CDR3aa: CASSEQTGGITEAFF; v_gene: TRBV5-1; abundance: NA; d_gene: TRBD1; j_gene: TRBJ1-1
CDR3nt: TGTGCCAGCAGCCTATCCGGTTCCAGCTCCTACAATGAGCAGTTCTTC; CDR3aa: CASSLSGSSSYNEQFF; v_gene: TRBV3-1; abundance: NA; d_gene: NA; j_gene: TRBJ2-1
CDR3nt: TGCAGCGTCGCTTTGAGGACGTCCACAGATACGCAGTATTTT; CDR3aa: CSVALRTSTDTQYF; v_gene: TRBV29-1; abundance: NA; d_gene: NA; j_gene: TRBJ2-3
CDR3nt: TGTGCCAGCAGCTGGGGACTAGTGGCAGATACGCAGTATTTT; CDR3aa: CASSWGLVADTQYF; v_gene: TRBV11-3; abundance: NA; d_gene: TRBD2; j_gene: TRBJ2-3
CDR3nt: TGTGCCAGCAGCCTCGAGGGTCGAGGGAATAATTCACCCCTCCACTTT; CDR3aa: CASSLEGRGNNSPLHF; v_gene: TRBV7-2; abundance: few; d_gene: NA; j_gene: TRBJ1-6
CDR3nt: TGTGCCATCAGTGCGGGGACAGGGAACACTGAAGCTTTCTTT; CDR3aa: CAISAGTGNTEAFF; v_gene: TRBV10-3; abundance: few; d_gene: TRBD1; j_gene: TRBJ1-1
CDR3nt: TGTGCCAGCAGGTCCCTGAGCTCCTACAATGAGCAGTTCTTC; CDR3aa: CASRSLSSYNEQFF; v_gene: TRBV14; abundance: NA; d_gene: NA; j_gene: TRBJ2-1
CDR3nt: TGTGCCAGCAGCTTAGATCTGAAGAACTTAGTCAGCTACACCTTC; CDR3aa: CASSLDLKNLVSYTF; v_gene: TRBV11-3; abundance: NA; d_gene: NA; j_gene: TRBJ1-2
CDR3nt: TGTGCCAGCAGTTTAGCTCCGGGGCCGCTTCTTTCACCCCTCCACTTT; CDR3aa: CASSLAPGPLLSPLHF; v_gene: TRBV12-3/TRBV12-4; abundance: once; d_gene: NA; j_gene: TRBJ1-6
CDR3nt: TGTGCCAGCAGCTTGGAGCATGGAGATACGCAGTATTTT; CDR3aa: CASSLEHGDTQYF; v_gene: TRBV5-5; abundance: few; d_gene: NA; j_gene: TRBJ2-3
CDR3nt: TGCGCCAGCAAACACTGGGGGAGCTCTGGGGCCAACGTCCTGACTTTC; CDR3aa: CASKHWGSSGANVLTF; v_gene: TRBV4-3; abundance: NA; d_gene: NA; j_gene: TRBJ2-6
CDR3nt: TGTGCCAGCAGCTTAACCTTCTACAATGAGCAGTTCTTC; CDR3aa: CASSLTFYNEQFF; v_gene: TRBV11-2; abundance: many; d_gene: NA; j_gene: TRBJ2-1
CDR3nt: TGTGCCAGCCAAGGGGGTCCTAGCACAGATACGCAGTATTTT; CDR3aa: CASQGGPSTDTQYF; v_gene: TRBV12-3/TRBV12-4; abundance: NA; d_gene: NA; j_gene: TRBJ2-3
CDR3nt: TGCGCCAGCAGCCCCACAACCGGGACAGGGTCCTACAATGAGCAGTTCTTC; CDR3aa: CASSPTTGTGSYNEQFF; v_gene: TRBV5-1; abundance: many; d_gene: TRBD1; j_gene: TRBJ2-1
CDR3nt: TGTGCCAGCAATTCGGGACCCAGACAGGGGGATGAGTACTTC; CDR3aa: CASNSGPRQGDEYF; v_gene: TRBV5-6; abundance: NA; d_gene: TRBD1; j_gene: TRBJ2-7
CDR3nt: TGTGCCAGCAGTGTAATGGGACCCTACAATGAGCAGTTCTTC; CDR3aa: CASSVMGPYNEQFF; v_gene: TRBV12-3/TRBV12-4; abundance: NA; d_gene: NA; j_gene: TRBJ2-1
CDR3nt: TGTGCCAGCAGTTCGAGGGCAGGGTTGGGGGAGCAGTACTTC; CDR3aa: CASSSRAGLGEQYF; v_gene: TRBV27; abundance: NA; d_gene: NA; j_gene: TRBJ2-7
CDR3nt: TGTGCCAGCAGCCACCAACAGGGCTGGAACGAACAGTACTTC; CDR3aa: CASSHQQGWNEQYF; v_gene: TRBV14; abundance: NA; d_gene: NA; j_gene: TRBJ2-7
CDR3nt: TGTGCCAGCAGCTTAGTTTTGACTACTCAGGGAGAGACCCAGTACTTC; CDR3aa: CASSLVLTTQGETQYF; v_gene: TRBV11-2; abundance: NA; d_gene: NA; j_gene: TRBJ2-5
CDR3nt: TGTGCCAGCACCATAACCGGGACAACCGTCGAGCAGTACTTC; CDR3aa: CASTITGTTVEQYF; v_gene: TRBV7-2; abundance: NA; d_gene: NA; j_gene: TRBJ2-7
CDR3nt: TGTGCCAGCCAAGCGGGAGGGCCCGCAGATACGCAGTATTTT; CDR3aa: CASQAGGPADTQYF; v_gene: TRBV2; abundance: NA; d_gene: TRBD2; j_gene: TRBJ2-3
CDR3nt: TGTGCCAGCAGTTGGGTAGATGAGCAGTTCTTC; CDR3aa: CASSWVDEQFF; v_gene: TRBV12-3/TRBV12-4; abundance: NA; d_gene: NA; j_gene: TRBJ2-1
CDR3nt: TGTGCCAGCAGAGACGGGACTAGGGGGCAAGAGACCCAGTACTTC; CDR3aa: CASRDGTRGQETQYF; v_gene: TRBV6-1; abundance: NA; d_gene: TRBD2; j_gene: TRBJ2-5
CDR3nt: TGTGCCAGCACCAGGGGGGCGGCCCAAGAGACCCAGTACTTC; CDR3aa: CASTRGAAQETQYF; v_gene: TRBV12-3/TRBV12-4; abundance: NA; d_gene: NA; j_gene: TRBJ2-5
CDR3nt: TGTGCCAGCAGTCAATACTATTGGGGGGGGGCGAACACTGAAGCTTTCTTT; CDR3aa: CASSQYYWGGANTEAFF; v_gene: TRBV27; abundance: NA; d_gene: NA; j_gene: TRBJ1-1
CDR3nt: TGTGCCATCAGTGATGGCGGCTCCTACAATGAGCAGTTCTTC; CDR3aa: CAISDGGSYNEQFF; v_gene: TRBV10-3; abundance: NA; d_gene: NA; j_gene: TRBJ2-1
CDR3nt: TGTGCCAGCAGCCAAGAGGCAGGGAACTACGAGCAGTACTTC; CDR3aa: CASSQEAGNYEQYF; v_gene: TRBV14; abundance: few; d_gene: NA; j_gene: TRBJ2-7
CDR3nt: TGCAGTGCTAGAGTGGGCGGGTCCTACGAGCAGTACTTC; CDR3aa: CSARVGGSYEQYF; v_gene: TRBV20-1; abundance: many; d_gene: NA; j_gene: TRBJ2-7
CDR3nt: TGTGCCAGCAGTGGGGGTTACTCCTACAATGAGCAGTTCTTC; CDR3aa: CASSGGYSYNEQFF; v_gene: TRBV6-4; abundance: few; d_gene: NA; j_gene: TRBJ2-1
CDR3nt: TGCAGCGTTGGCGTCTCAGGGAGATCCTACAATGAGCAGTTCTTC; CDR3aa: CSVGVSGRSYNEQFF; v_gene: TRBV29-1; abundance: few; d_gene: NA; j_gene: TRBJ2-1
CDR3nt: TGTGCCAGCAGCAAAAGCCCAGCGGGAGATTACGAGCAGTACTTC; CDR3aa: CASSKSPAGDYEQYF; v_gene: TRBV21-1; abundance: NA; d_gene: NA; j_gene: TRBJ2-7
CDR3nt: TGTGCCATCAGTCCCGGGACAGGGATGGGCTATGGCTACACCTTC; CDR3aa: CAISPGTGMGYGYTF; v_gene: TRBV10-3; abundance: NA; d_gene: TRBD1; j_gene: TRBJ1-2
CDR3nt: TGTGCCAGCAGTTCTCACGCTGAAAAACTGTTTTTT; CDR3aa: CASSSHAEKLFF; v_gene: TRBV12-3/TRBV12-4; abundance: few; d_gene: NA; j_gene: TRBJ1-4
CDR3nt: TGTGCCAGCACCGAGGACGGGGACGAGCAGTACTTC; CDR3aa: CASTEDGDEQYF; v_gene: TRBV5-5; abundance: NA; d_gene: NA; j_gene: TRBJ2-7